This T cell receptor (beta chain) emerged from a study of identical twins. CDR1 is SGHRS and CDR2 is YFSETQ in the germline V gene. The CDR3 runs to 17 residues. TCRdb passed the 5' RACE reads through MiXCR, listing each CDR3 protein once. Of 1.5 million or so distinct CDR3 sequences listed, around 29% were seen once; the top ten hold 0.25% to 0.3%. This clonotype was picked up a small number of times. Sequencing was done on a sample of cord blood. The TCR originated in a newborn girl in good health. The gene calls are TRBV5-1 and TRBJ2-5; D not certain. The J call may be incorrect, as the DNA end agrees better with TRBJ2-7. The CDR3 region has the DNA TGCGCCAGCAGCTTGGCCCGTGGCAGTCCCTCCTACTACGAGCAGTACTTC. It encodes CASSLARGSPSYYEQYF.